This section outlines one T cell receptor (beta chain) sequence together with its context. The antigen it recognizes is unknown. No base quality values were provided; no much bigger clone lies one nucleotide off. This entry is derived from a study of blood T cell repertoires in COVID-19 (dated by TCRdb to about 2020). As for the study more broadly: Samples covering the acute and convalescent phases of COVID-19 were provided by collaborators in the United States, Italy and Spain. Subjects who had been exposed to COVID-19, were actively infected with it, or had recovered from it provided the deeply sampled blood TCRbeta repertoires that made up the dataset. The samples were drawn from two sources: the first 160 participants of the ongoing ImmuneRACE study, and over 1,000 subjects contributed by 6 global collaborators. Where available, HLA class I and class II types were taken from metadata supplied by the sample provider and were not determined by assay-based typing. The repertoires were made available in a free public database intended to serve as a resource for research on the immune response to SARS-CoV-2. Nearly every sample came with metadata listing a de-identified subject ID, COVID-19 status, age in years and sex. The material from the prospective study consisted of cDNA or gDNA derived from T cells, B-cell-depleted T cells, or PBMCs. General findings and caveats noted by the study authors: The quantity of clinical and demographic metadata differed by source and by participant and was supplied without curation.

TCRbeta CDR3 regions were amplified from genomic DNA using the immunoSEQ Assay, a bias-controlled multiplex PCR. The original pipeline was this. Within the assay, amplification of reference gene primers was used to estimate how many nucleated cells each sample contained. To quantify the absolute abundance of each unique TCRbeta CDR3 rearrangement, sequence reads were collapsed and filtered. For each sample, productive Simpson clonality was calculated as the square root of Simpson's diversity index over productive rearrangements. TCRdb provides this immuneACCESS table in a form limited to in-frame rearrangements. Some clones are lacking; in checked studies, under half of them reflect an unresolved V gene, and why the rest are absent is not known. The V and J calls and clone size are taken from that table; D and trimming were inferred from the DNA. The sample has 140,000 to 150,000 clones on record, 87% of them singletons. About 11% of the sample is taken by the ten largest.

According to the germline V gene, CDR1 reads ENHRY and CDR2 reads SYGVKD. The junction carries 10 bases between V and J, which are trimmed by 0 bases and 5 bases respectively. From cysteine to phenylalanine, the CDR3 is 14 amino acids long. The entry retains the CDR3 DNA only, 42 bases that are in frame from base 1. Participants in the prospective study were enrolled through a virtual design, were aged about 18 to 90 years, and lived in about 25 United States geographic areas. To assign participants to cohorts, the prospective study relied on clinical history that participants themselves reported in a screening survey and a study questionnaire. Recovered participants in ImmuneRACE Cohort 3 were defined by two consecutive negative NP/OP PCR tests, clearance by a healthcare professional, or resolution of symptoms. In the prospective study, mobile phlebotomists collected whole blood, serum and a nasopharyngeal or oropharyngeal swab from each participant. Over a 2-month period, participants in the prospective study had the option of providing additional blood draws and questionnaires. Before DNA extraction, prospective study blood samples were shipped either frozen or at room temperature.

The source material was PBMCs or T cells enriched from blood (not recorded which). The receptor comes from a man aged 60-69 years who had recovered from COVID-19. The rearrangement joined TRBV10-3 to TRBJ1-1; possibly the D gene is TRBD1, per 5 matching bases. The nucleotides are TGTGCCATCAGTGAGTCCGGGGGGAAGACTGAAGCTTTCTTT. Its protein reads: CAISESGGKTEAFF.